This TCR beta chain was recovered during a study of T-cell memory formation after mild COVID-19. This CDR3 region has 13 residues. Germline CDR1 is MGHRA and CDR2 is YSYEKL. V was cut by 1 base and J by 7 bases, with 8 bases left in between. General observations from the study: Some clones that responded turned up in pre-infection memory, which suggests that cross-reactive memory joined in. Among contracting clones, CD4+ were mainly CM/EM and CD8+ enriched in EMRA.

Comment on this clonotype: Its matching antigen is unknown.

One entry per CDR3 protein, called by TCRdb with MiXCR from the 5' RACE reads. The table has tens of thousands of distinct CDR3 sequences, roughly 9% seen once. The sample taken for sequencing was PBMCs or a T cell subset sorted from them (not recorded which). The clonotype comes from an adult woman who had mild COVID-19 (a few samples of this study predate the infection). Cell type and time point are not known. The chain employs TRBV4-1 and TRBJ1-5; D is unresolved. The DNA of the CDR3 is TGCGCCAGCAGCCAAGTCGGGGTGCAGCCCCAGCATTTT. Translated: CASSQVGVQPQHF.